This record concerns one T cell receptor (beta chain) sequence. The antigen is not known. J was trimmed by 9 bases and V by 5 bases; bases with no gene match: 12. The V gene's germline CDR1 is LGHDT and CDR2 YNNKEL (reference sequence). The CDR3 is 17 amino acids. MiXCR, run by TCRdb on the 5' RACE reads, gives a single entry per CDR3 protein. The table lists 300,000 to 450,000 distinct CDR3 sequences, approximately 6% of them singletons. The entry originates in a study of T cells after yellow fever vaccination. Study-level background: Some fractions had low cell numbers, and these were prepared with SMART-Seq v4 Ultra Low Input.

Study-level points and caveats: Peaking faster, on day 5 versus 15, the secondary response was nonetheless weaker.

The clonotype was recovered from a man aged 25 to 45 who received the YFV17D yellow fever vaccine. The chain has TRBV3-1 and TRBJ2-1, with 14 nucleotides matching TRBD2. Sequenced here: PBMCs, sampled 5 days after the yellow fever booster vaccination. CDR3 sequence: CASSSTGTSGRRREQFF. CDR3 in DNA: TGTGCCAGCAGCTCAACCGGGACTAGCGGGAGAAGGCGTGAGCAGTTCTTC.